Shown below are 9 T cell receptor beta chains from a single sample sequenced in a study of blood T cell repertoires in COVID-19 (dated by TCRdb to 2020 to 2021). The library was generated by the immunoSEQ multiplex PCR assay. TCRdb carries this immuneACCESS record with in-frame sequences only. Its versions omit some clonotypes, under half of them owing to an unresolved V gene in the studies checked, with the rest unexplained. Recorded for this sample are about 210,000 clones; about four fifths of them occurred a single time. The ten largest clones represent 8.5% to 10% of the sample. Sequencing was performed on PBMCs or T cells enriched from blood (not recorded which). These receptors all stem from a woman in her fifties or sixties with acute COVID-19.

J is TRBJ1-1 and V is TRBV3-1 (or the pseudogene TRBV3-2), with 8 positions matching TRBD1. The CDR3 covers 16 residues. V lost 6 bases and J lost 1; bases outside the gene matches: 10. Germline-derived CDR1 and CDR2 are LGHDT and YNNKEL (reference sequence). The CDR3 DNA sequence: TGTGCCAGCAGTCTGGACAGGGCAAGACGGAACACTGAAGCTTTCTTT. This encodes CASSLDRARRNTEAFF.

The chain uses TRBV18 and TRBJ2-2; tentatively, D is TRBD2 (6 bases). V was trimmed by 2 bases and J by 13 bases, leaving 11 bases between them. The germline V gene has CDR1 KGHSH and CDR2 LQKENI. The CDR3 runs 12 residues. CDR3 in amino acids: CASSPFQGGLFF. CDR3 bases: TGTGCCAGCTCACCATTCCAGGGAGGGCTGTTTTTT.

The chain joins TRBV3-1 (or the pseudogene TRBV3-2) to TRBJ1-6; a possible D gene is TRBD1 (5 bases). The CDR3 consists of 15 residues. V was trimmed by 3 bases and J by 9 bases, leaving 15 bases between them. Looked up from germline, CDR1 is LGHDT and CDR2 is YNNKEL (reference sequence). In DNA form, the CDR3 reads TGTGCCAGCAGCCACCAAGGGGAATTGGGTTCACCCCTCCACTTT. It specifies CASSHQGELGSPLHF.

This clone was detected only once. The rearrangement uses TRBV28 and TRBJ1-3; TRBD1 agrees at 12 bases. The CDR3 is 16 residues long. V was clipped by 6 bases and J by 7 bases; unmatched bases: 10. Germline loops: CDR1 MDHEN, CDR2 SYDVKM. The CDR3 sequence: CASSSKGQGARNTIYF. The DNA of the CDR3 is TGTGCCAGCAGCTCAAAGGGACAGGGGGCGCGTAACACCATATATTTT.

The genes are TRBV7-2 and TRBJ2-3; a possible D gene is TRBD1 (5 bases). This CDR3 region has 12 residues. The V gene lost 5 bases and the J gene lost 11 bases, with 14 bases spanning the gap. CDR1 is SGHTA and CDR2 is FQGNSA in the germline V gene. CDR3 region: CASSPQQEKQYF. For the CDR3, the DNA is TGTGCCAGCAGCCCCCAACAGGAAAAGCAGTATTTT. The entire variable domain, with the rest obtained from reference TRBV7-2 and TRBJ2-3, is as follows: GAGVSQSPSNKVTEKGKDVELRCDPISGHTALYWYRQSLGQGLEFLIYFQGNSAPDKSGLPSDRFSAERTGGSVSTLTIQRTQQEDSAVYLCASSPQQEKQYFGPGTRLTVL.

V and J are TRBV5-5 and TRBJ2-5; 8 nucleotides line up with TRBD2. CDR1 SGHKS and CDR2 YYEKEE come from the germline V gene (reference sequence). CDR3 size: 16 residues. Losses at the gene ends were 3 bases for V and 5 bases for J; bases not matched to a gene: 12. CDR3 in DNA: TGTGCCAGCAGCTCCCAAGCACTAGCGGTTGGGGAGACCCAGTACTTC. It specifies CASSSQALAVGETQYF.

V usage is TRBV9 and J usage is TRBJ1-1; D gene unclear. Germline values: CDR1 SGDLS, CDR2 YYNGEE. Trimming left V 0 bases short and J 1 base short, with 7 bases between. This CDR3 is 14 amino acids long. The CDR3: CASSVEPGNTEAFF. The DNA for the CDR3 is TGTGCCAGCAGCGTAGAACCAGGGAACACTGAAGCTTTCTTT. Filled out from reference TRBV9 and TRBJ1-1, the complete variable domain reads DSGVTQTPKHLITATGQRVTLRCSPRSGDLSVYWYQQSLDQGLQFLIQYYNGEERAKGNILERFSAQQFPDLHSELNLSSLELGDSALYFCASSVEPGNTEAFFGQGTRLTVV.

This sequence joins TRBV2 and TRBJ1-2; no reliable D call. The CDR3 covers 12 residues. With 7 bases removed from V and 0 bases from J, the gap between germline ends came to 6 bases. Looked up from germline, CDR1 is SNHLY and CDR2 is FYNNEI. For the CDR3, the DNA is TGTGCCAGCACCAGGACTAACTATGGCTACACCTTC. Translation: CASTRTNYGYTF. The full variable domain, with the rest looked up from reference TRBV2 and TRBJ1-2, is EPEVTQTPSHQVTQMGQEVILRCVPISNHLYFYWYRQILGQKVEFLVSFYNNEISEKSEIFDDQFSVERPDGSNFTLKIRSTKLEDSAMYFCASTRTNYGYTFGSGTRLTVV.

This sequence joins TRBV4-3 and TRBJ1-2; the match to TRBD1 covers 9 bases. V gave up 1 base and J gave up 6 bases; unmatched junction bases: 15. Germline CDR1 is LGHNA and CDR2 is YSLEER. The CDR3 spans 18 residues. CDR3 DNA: TGCGCCAGCAGCCAAGGGACAGGGGCCCTTTCTAACTATAATGGCTACACCTTC. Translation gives CASSQGTGALSNYNGYTF.